This T cell receptor (beta chain) was sequenced for a study of blood T cell repertoires in COVID-19. The overall study: Researchers got acute and convalescent COVID-19 samples from the United States, Italy and Spain.

V gave up 3 bases and J gave up 2 bases, with 11 bases separating them. Germline CDR1 reads SGHTA; CDR2 reads FQGNSA. CDR3 length equals 15 residues. Original processing methods: Reference gene primer amplification in the assay estimated nucleated cell counts. Produced via immunoSEQ multiplex PCR; TCRdb's table is partial and in-frame only. V and J calls and clone size are those listed in that table; D and trimming were worked out from the DNA. The table has more than 150,000 clones, about 90% seen once. The receptor was derived from a woman aged 70-85 years with acute or convalescent COVID-19. The specimen was peripheral blood. This sequence joins TRBV7-2 and TRBJ1-3; no definite D call. The CDR3 DNA follows: TGTGCCAGCAGCTTGAGGGTCGGAACTGGAAACACCATATATTTT. It encodes CASSLRVGTGNTIYF.